A selection of T cell receptor beta chains follows, all from one sample in a study of PD-1 blockade in classical Hodgkin lymphoma. Generated by immunoSEQ multiplex PCR, the TCRdb table keeps only in-frame clones and is missing some. The table includes more than 140,000 clones, 78% detected once. Specimen: peripheral blood mononuclear cells (PBMCs), collected before the second cycle of nivolumab. The receptors were gathered from a human donor with classical Hodgkin lymphoma. Each CDR3 is given with its conserved first and last residue. The order of the fields is V gene, D gene, clone size, J gene, CDR3 length, CDR3 protein, CDR3 DNA. The D gene is left open where the match is weak. Size tells how often a clone was seen (once, few, many) or the class of an expanded clone, and some rows leave it out.

TRBV7-2,-,many,TRBJ2-3,14,CASSLEGYTDTQYF,TGTGCCAGCAGCTTAGAGGGGTACACAGATACGCAGTATTTT
TRBV4-1,-,-,TRBJ1-1,13,CASSQVLGTEAFF,TGCGCCAGCAGCCAAGTACTGGGCACTGAAGCTTTCTTT
TRBV7-2,-,once,TRBJ1-4,16,CASSLVSGTHYEKLFF,TGTGCCAGCAGCTTAGTCTCCGGGACCCACTATGAAAAACTGTTTTTT
TRBV7-9,-,-,TRBJ1-4,13,CASSLAHYEKLFF,TGTGCCAGCAGCTTAGCCCATTATGAAAAACTGTTTTTT
TRBV13,-,-,TRBJ1-1,13,CASSSTGGTEAFF,TGTGCCAGCAGCTCCACGGGGGGCACTGAAGCTTTCTTT
TRBV18,-,-,TRBJ2-5,13,CATRLGGQETQYF,TGTGCCACCCGATTGGGGGGACAAGAGACCCAGTACTTC
TRBV7-6,-,-,TRBJ2-5,16,CASSFRVSGEGETQYF,TGTGCCAGCAGCTTCAGAGTCTCAGGGGAAGGAGAGACCCAGTACTTC
TRBV7-6,-,-,TRBJ1-6,15,CASSPRRGGNSPLHF,TGTGCCAGCAGCCCTCGTAGAGGGGGTAATTCACCCCTCCACTTT
TRBV5-1,-,-,TRBJ1-5,13,CASSQDRTEPQHF,TGCGCCAGCAGCCAAGATCGTACGGAGCCCCAGCATTTT
TRBV18,TRBD2,-,TRBJ2-7,14,CASSPISGVYEQYF,TGTGCCAGCTCACCGATTAGCGGGGTCTACGAGCAGTACTTC
TRBV2,TRBD1,-,TRBJ2-1,14,CASSEGDSYNEQFF,TGTGCCAGCAGTGAGGGGGACAGCTACAATGAGCAGTTCTTC
TRBV5-8,TRBD1,many,TRBJ2-1,15,CASSLGQGAYNEQFF,TGTGCCAGCAGCTTGGGCCAGGGGGCCTACAATGAGCAGTTCTTC
TRBV4-3,-,few,TRBJ2-3,17,CASSQDLGGAHADTQYF,TGCGCCAGCAGCCAAGATCTGGGCGGGGCCCACGCAGATACGCAGTATTTT
TRBV5-5,-,-,TRBJ2-5,15,CASSTLSDFQETQYF,TGTGCCAGCAGCACCTTGTCCGACTTCCAAGAGACCCAGTACTTC
TRBV7-7,-,-,TRBJ2-2,14,CASSLAGNTGELFF,TGTGCCAGCAGCTTAGCCGGGAACACCGGGGAGCTGTTTTTT
TRBV6-5,TRBD1,once,TRBJ1-6,13,CASSRQGSSPLHF,TGTGCCAGCAGCCGACAGGGGAGTTCACCCCTCCACTTT
TRBV4-2,TRBD2,once,TRBJ2-2,16,CASSQEAGPNTGELFF,TGTGCCAGCAGCCAAGAAGCGGGACCGAACACCGGGGAGCTGTTTTTT
TRBV7-2,-,-,TRBJ1-5,14,CASSDGQRLWPQHF,TGTGCCAGCAGTGACGGACAGCGACTCTGGCCCCAGCATTTT
TRBV28,TRBD1,-,TRBJ1-2,16,CASSPGTGKGYYGYTF,TGTGCCAGCAGCCCCGGGACAGGGAAAGGGTACTATGGCTACACCTTC
TRBV28,-,-,TRBJ2-1,12,CASSLLNHEQFF,TGTGCCAGCAGTCTACTCAATCATGAGCAGTTCTTC
TRBV5-6,-,-,TRBJ1-5,14,CASSFGTYNQPQHF,TGTGCCAGCAGCTTCGGGACCTACAATCAGCCCCAGCATTTT
TRBV28,-,-,TRBJ2-7,15,CASSLSGTASYEQYF,TGTGCCAGCAGTTTATCCGGGACGGCCTCCTACGAGCAGTACTTC
TRBV5-1,TRBD1,-,TRBJ1-2,17,CASSLGDRGRIPQGYTF,TGCGCCAGCAGCTTGGGGGACAGGGGGAGAATCCCGCAGGGCTACACCTTC
TRBV2,TRBD1,-,TRBJ2-1,15,CASRGDRGGYNEQFF,TGTGCCAGCAGGGGGGACAGGGGAGGGTACAATGAGCAGTTCTTC
TRBV6-6,-,-,TRBJ2-7,14,CASRPRNRPYEQYF,TGTGCCAGCAGACCCAGGAACAGGCCCTACGAGCAGTACTTC
TRBV7-2,-,-,TRBJ1-1,15,CATLSGSGGSTEAFF,TGTGCCACCCTCTCGGGGTCCGGGGGCAGCACTGAAGCTTTCTTT
TRBV27,-,many,TRBJ2-7,14,CASSFSGTPTLQYF,TGTGCCAGCAGTTTTTCCGGGACTCCAACTCTGCAGTACTTC
TRBV7-6,TRBD2,-,TRBJ2-1,15,CASTPSGSSYNEQFF,TGTGCCAGCACCCCCAGCGGGAGCTCCTACAATGAGCAGTTCTTC
TRBV7-8,-,few,TRBJ1-2,16,CASSQHASSANYGYTF,TGTGCCAGCAGCCAACACGCCTCATCAGCTAACTATGGCTACACCTTC
TRBV4-1,-,-,TRBJ1-4,15,CASSQDLWGAQKLFF,TGCGCCAGCAGCCAAGATTTGTGGGGGGCTCAAAAACTGTTTTTT
TRBV7-3,-,-,TRBJ2-5,13,CASSFSDQETQYF,TGTGCCAGCAGCTTTAGCGACCAAGAGACCCAGTACTTC
TRBV6-1,-,-,TRBJ2-5,12,CASSDIVETQYF,TGTGCCAGCAGTGACATCGTAGAGACCCAGTACTTC
TRBV6-5,-,-,TRBJ2-2,15,CASSYSRFNTGELFF,TGTGCCAGCAGTTACTCGCGCTTTAACACCGGGGAGCTGTTTTTT
TRBV6-5,-,few,TRBJ1-5,14,CASSYSPGHQPQHF,TGTGCCAGCAGTTACTCGCCAGGGCATCAGCCCCAGCATTTT
TRBV2,-,few,TRBJ1-2,13,CASSVGGNYGYTF,TGTGCCAGCAGTGTGGGAGGCAACTATGGCTACACCTTC
TRBV5-1,-,-,TRBJ2-3,14,CASSLGLGTDTQYF,TGCGCCAGCAGCTTGGGCCTAGGCACAGATACGCAGTATTTT
TRBV19,-,-,TRBJ2-7,13,CASSRGFDYEQYF,TGTGCCAGTAGTAGGGGATTTGACTACGAGCAGTACTTC
TRBV5-4,TRBD2,-,TRBJ2-1,15,CASSLGLAGTNEQFF,TGTGCCAGCAGTCTCGGACTAGCGGGAACCAATGAGCAGTTCTTC